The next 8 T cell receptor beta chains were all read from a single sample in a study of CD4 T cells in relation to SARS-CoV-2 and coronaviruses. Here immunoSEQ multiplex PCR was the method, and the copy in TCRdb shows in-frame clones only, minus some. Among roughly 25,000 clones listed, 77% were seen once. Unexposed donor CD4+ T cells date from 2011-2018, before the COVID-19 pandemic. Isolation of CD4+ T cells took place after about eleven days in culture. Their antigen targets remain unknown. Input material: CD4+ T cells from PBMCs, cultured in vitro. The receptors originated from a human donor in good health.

CDR3 nucleotides: TGTGCCAGCAGTCCGCGCGCCCCCCCGGGCAGGGAGGACTATGGCTACACCTTC. Its translation is CASSPRAPPGREDYGYTF. This sequence joins TRBV28 and TRBJ1-2; TRBD1 is a possible D gene (5 bases). The CDR3 runs 18 residues. The V gene lost 5 bases and the J gene lost 3 bases, with 25 bases spanning the gap. In germline, CDR1 is MDHEN, CDR2 SYDVKM.

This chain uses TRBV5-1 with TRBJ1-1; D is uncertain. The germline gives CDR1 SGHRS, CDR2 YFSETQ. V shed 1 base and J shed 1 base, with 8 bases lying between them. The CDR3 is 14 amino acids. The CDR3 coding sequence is TGCGCCAGCAGCTTGAGCCTTAGGAACACTGAAGCTTTCTTT. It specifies CASSLSLRNTEAFF.

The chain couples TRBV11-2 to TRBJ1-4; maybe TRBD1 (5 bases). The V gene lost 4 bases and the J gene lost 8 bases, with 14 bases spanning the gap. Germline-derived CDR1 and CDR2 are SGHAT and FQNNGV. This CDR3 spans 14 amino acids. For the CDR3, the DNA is TGTGCCAGCAGCTCATGGGAAAAGGGGGAAAAACTGTTTTTT. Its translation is CASSSWEKGEKLFF.

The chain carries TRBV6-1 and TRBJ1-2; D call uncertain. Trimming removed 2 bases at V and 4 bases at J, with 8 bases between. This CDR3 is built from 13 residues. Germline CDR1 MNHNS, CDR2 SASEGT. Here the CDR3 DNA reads TGTGCCAGCAGTGAAAACAAAGGCTATGGCTACACCTTC. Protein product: CASSENKGYGYTF.

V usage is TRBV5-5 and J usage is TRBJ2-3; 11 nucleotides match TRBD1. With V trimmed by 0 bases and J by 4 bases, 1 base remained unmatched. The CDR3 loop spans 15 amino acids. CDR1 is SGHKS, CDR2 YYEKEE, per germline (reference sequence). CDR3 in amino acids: CASSLGTGGPDTQYF. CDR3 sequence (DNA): TGTGCCAGCAGCTTGGGGACAGGGGGCCCAGATACGCAGTATTTT.

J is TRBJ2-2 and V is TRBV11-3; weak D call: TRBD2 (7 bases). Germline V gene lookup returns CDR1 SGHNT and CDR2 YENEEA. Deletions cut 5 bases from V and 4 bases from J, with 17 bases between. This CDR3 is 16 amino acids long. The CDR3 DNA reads TGTGCCAGCAGCCCTCGCGTCGGGGGGCTCACCGGGGAGCTGTTTTTT. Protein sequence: CASSPRVGGLTGELFF. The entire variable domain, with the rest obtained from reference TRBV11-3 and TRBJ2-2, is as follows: EAGVVQSPRYKIIEKKQPVAFWCNPISGHNTLYWYLQNLGQGPELLIRYENEEAVDDSQLPKDRFSAERLKGVDSTLKIQPAELGDSAVYLCASSPRVGGLTGELFFGEGSRLTVL.

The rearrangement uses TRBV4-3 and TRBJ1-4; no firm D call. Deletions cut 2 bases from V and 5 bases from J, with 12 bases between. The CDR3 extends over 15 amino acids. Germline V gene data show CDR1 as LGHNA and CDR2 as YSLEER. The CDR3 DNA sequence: TGCGCCAGCAGCCAAATGAATGCGAGGAATGAAAAACTGTTTTTT. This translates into CASSQMNARNEKLFF.

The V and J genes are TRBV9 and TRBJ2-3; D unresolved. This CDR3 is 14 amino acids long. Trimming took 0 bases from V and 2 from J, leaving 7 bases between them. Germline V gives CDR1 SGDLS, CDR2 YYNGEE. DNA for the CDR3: TGTGCCAGCAGCGTAGGGGTGTTCACAGATACGCAGTATTTT. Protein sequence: CASSVGVFTDTQYF.